This T cell receptor (beta chain) was captured in a study of blood T cell repertoires in COVID-19. At the level of the study: Sample material is recorded as cDNA or gDNA derived from T cells, B-cell-depleted T cells, or PBMCs.

Trimming removed 4 bases at V and 8 bases at J, with 13 bases between. In germline, CDR1 is LNHDA, CDR2 SQIVND (reference sequence). The length of the CDR3 is 13 residues. Participant-given clinical history determined each cohort assignment. The protocol was immunoSEQ multiplex PCR, while the TCRdb copy is restricted to in-frame clones and leaves out a portion. This table holds around 300,000 clones, about 85% found once. Source material: PBMCs or T cells enriched from blood (not recorded which). This chain uses TRBV19 with TRBJ2-3; the D is unclear. The sequence was obtained from a woman aged 50 to 65 who had recovered from COVID-19. CDR3 in DNA: TGTGCCAGTAGTAACACCAATCAGGCTACGCAGTATTTT. Encoded protein: CASSNTNQATQYF.